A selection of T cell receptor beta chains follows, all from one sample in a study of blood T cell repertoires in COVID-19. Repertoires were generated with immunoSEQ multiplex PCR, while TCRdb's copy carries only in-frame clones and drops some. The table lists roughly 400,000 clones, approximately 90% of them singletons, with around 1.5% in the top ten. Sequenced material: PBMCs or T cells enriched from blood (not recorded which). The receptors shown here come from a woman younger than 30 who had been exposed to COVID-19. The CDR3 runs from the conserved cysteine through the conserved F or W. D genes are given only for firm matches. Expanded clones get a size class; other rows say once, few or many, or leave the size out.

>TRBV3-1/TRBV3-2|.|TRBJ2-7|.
TGTGCCAGCAGCCAAAGTTCAGGGGCCCTTTACGAGCAGTACTTC
CASSQSSGALYEQYF
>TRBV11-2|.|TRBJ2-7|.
TGTGCCAGCAGCTTAGGGGCAGGCGAGCAGTACTTC
CASSLGAGEQYF
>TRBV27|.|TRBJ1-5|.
TGTGCCAGCAGTATATCGGGGGGTGGCAATCAGCCCCAGCATTTT
CASSISGGGNQPQHF
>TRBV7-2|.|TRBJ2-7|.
TGTGCCAGCAGCCTAGAGTTACAGGGTTTCTACGAGCAGTACTTC
CASSLELQGFYEQYF
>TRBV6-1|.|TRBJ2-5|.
TGTGCCAGCAGTGAACCCCGGACCGGGGGAGTCGGGCAAGAGACCCAGTACTTC
CASSEPRTGGVGQETQYF
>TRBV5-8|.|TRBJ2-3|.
TGTGCCAGCAGCTTGATGCTTCTCCCCGGGACAGATACGCAGTATTTT
CASSLMLLPGTDTQYF
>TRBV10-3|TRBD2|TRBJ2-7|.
TGTGCCATCAGTCATGACGCCCCGGGGGGACTAGCGGGAGGCAAAGGGTACTTC
CAISHDAPGGLAGGKGYF
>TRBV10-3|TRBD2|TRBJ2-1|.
TGTGCCATCGGCGCTAGCGGGAGGGTCAATGAGCAGTTCTTC
CAIGASGRVNEQFF
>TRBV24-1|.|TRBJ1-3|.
TGTGCCACCAGTGGTCCGGGAAACACCATATATTTT
CATSGPGNTIYF
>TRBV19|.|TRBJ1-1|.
TGTGCCAGTAGTCGGTACGGTGAAGCTTTCTTT
CASSRYGEAFF
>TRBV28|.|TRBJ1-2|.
TGTGCCAGCAGTGTAGGAGGCAACTATGGCTACACCTTC
CASSVGGNYGYTF
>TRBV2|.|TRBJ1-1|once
TGTGCCAGCAGTGAGCCTCCCGGGGGTGGAGCTTTCTTT
CASSEPPGGGAFF
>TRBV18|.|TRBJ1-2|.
TGTGCCAGCTCACCAATACAGGAAGCCTATGGCTACACCTTC
CASSPIQEAYGYTF
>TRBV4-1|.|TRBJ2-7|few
TGCGCCAGCAGCCCTGCTAGCGTAGGCGACGAGCAGTACTTC
CASSPASVGDEQYF
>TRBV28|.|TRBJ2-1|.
TGTGCCAGCAGTCCAAACCCAGGGTCCTACAATGAGCAGTTCTTC
CASSPNPGSYNEQFF